Sequencing of this TCR beta chain was carried out in a study of CD8+CD57+ T cells in acquired aplastic anemia. The sample holds many counts of this clonotype. Germline CDR1 is DFQATT and CDR2 is SNEGSKA (reference sequence). This CDR3 has 12 residues. V was pared by 3 bases and J by 4 bases, with 7 bases between. Profiling of TCR beta VDJ combinations and CDR3 sequences used genomic DNA as template. TCRdb redid the calling of the reads with MiXCR, one entry per CDR3 protein. The repertoire holds just over 450,000 distinct CDR3 sequences, with roughly 34% as singletons. Patients included in sequencing had previously demonstrated CD8+CD57+ cell expansion by flow cytometry.

The TCR was taken from a human donor with aplastic anemia. Input material: sorted CD4+, CD8+, or CD8+CD57+ T cells (not recorded which) from PBMCs. The chain employs TRBV20-1 and TRBJ2-4; D remains ambiguous. In nucleotides, the CDR3 is TGCAGTGCTAGTAGTCAGAAAAACATTCAGTACTTC. It specifies CSASSQKNIQYF.